This is a list of T cell receptor beta chains from one sample in a study of CD4 T cells in relation to SARS-CoV-2 and coronaviruses. The repertoire was sequenced with immunoSEQ multiplex PCR; TCRdb's copy has only in-frame clones and lacks some. The data contain about 15,000 clones, around 82% of them singletons. The antigens these receptors bind are not known. The sequenced sample consisted of CD4+ T cells from PBMCs, cultured in vitro. All receptors derive from a human donor in good health. The CDR3 runs from the conserved cysteine through the conserved F or W. The D gene is left open where the match is weak. Clone size appears in some rows only: once, few, many, or a class for an expanded clone.

abundance: .; v_gene: TRBV28; j_gene: TRBJ1-2; d_gene: TRBD1; CDR3nt: TGTGCCAGCAGTTTAGACAGGGCTGTGGACTATGGCTACACCTTC; CDR3aa: CASSLDRAVDYGYTF
abundance: .; v_gene: TRBV15; j_gene: TRBJ1-5; d_gene: .; CDR3nt: TGTGCCACCAGCAGAGATTTAGGTGATCAGCCCCAGCATTTT; CDR3aa: CATSRDLGDQPQHF
abundance: .; v_gene: TRBV3-1/TRBV3-2; j_gene: TRBJ2-3; d_gene: TRBD2; CDR3nt: TGTGCCAGCAGCCGGGGAGGGACGGATACGCAGTATTTT; CDR3aa: CASSRGGTDTQYF
abundance: .; v_gene: TRBV5-1; j_gene: TRBJ1-2; d_gene: .; CDR3nt: TGCGCCAGCATGCTGGACGGCCAAGCTAACTATGGCTACACCTTC; CDR3aa: CASMLDGQANYGYTF
abundance: few; v_gene: TRBV6-5; j_gene: TRBJ1-2; d_gene: .; CDR3nt: TGTGCCAGCAGTTACCGAGACAGGAACTATGGCTACACCTTC; CDR3aa: CASSYRDRNYGYTF
abundance: few; v_gene: TRBV10-3; j_gene: TRBJ1-1; d_gene: TRBD1; CDR3nt: TGTGCCATCAGCCGAGGGACAGAGAACACTGAAGCTTTCTTT; CDR3aa: CAISRGTENTEAFF
abundance: .; v_gene: TRBV5-1; j_gene: TRBJ2-5; d_gene: TRBD2; CDR3nt: TGCGCCAGCAGCTTGACGACTAGCGGGAGCCCTCACGAGACCCAGTACTTC; CDR3aa: CASSLTTSGSPHETQYF
abundance: .; v_gene: TRBV20-1; j_gene: TRBJ2-2; d_gene: TRBD2; CDR3nt: TGCAGTGCTAGTACCGGGACTAGTAACACCGGGGAGCTGTTTTTT; CDR3aa: CSASTGTSNTGELFF
abundance: .; v_gene: TRBV7-9; j_gene: TRBJ1-2; d_gene: TRBD1; CDR3nt: TGTGCCAGCAACAAACGGACAGGGGGCCACTATGGCTACACCTTC; CDR3aa: CASNKRTGGHYGYTF
abundance: .; v_gene: TRBV5-8; j_gene: TRBJ2-2; d_gene: TRBD2; CDR3nt: TGTGCCAGCACACTGGGACTAGCGGGAGTCTGGACCGGGGAGCTGTTTTTT; CDR3aa: CASTLGLAGVWTGELFF
abundance: .; v_gene: TRBV19; j_gene: TRBJ2-7; d_gene: TRBD2; CDR3nt: TGTGCCAGTAGTGAGGGACTAGCGGGCCACTCCTACGAGCAGTACTTC; CDR3aa: CASSEGLAGHSYEQYF
abundance: .; v_gene: TRBV7-3; j_gene: TRBJ1-4; d_gene: .; CDR3nt: TGTGCCAGCAGCCCCCACCCGCCGTCGACTGCAACTAATGAAAAACTGTTTTTT; CDR3aa: CASSPHPPSTATNEKLFF
abundance: .; v_gene: TRBV7-2; j_gene: TRBJ2-7; d_gene: .; CDR3nt: TGTGCCAGCAGCTTATTTCTTGGGGGTGAGCAGTACTTC; CDR3aa: CASSLFLGGEQYF
abundance: .; v_gene: TRBV5-1; j_gene: TRBJ2-5; d_gene: TRBD2; CDR3nt: TGCGCCAGCAGCACCGAAGCGGGAGCAGAGACCCAGTACTTC; CDR3aa: CASSTEAGAETQYF
abundance: few; v_gene: TRBV30; j_gene: TRBJ1-5; d_gene: .; CDR3nt: TGTGCCTGGGGGGGGCGAAAGGAGCAGCCCCAGCATTTT; CDR3aa: CAWGGRKEQPQHF
abundance: .; v_gene: TRBV6-5; j_gene: TRBJ1-2; d_gene: .; CDR3nt: TGTGCCAGCGCCGTGGCCAGCGACTATGGCTACACCTTC; CDR3aa: CASAVASDYGYTF
abundance: .; v_gene: TRBV5-1; j_gene: TRBJ2-3; d_gene: TRBD2; CDR3nt: TGCGCCAGCAGGGAGGGACTAGCGGGACCCACAGATACGCAGTATTTT; CDR3aa: CASREGLAGPTDTQYF